A single sample is the source of the 3 T cell receptor beta chains below, sequenced in a study of early T cells in non-severe SARS-CoV-2 infection. TCRdb redid the calling of the 5' RACE reads with MiXCR, one entry per CDR3 protein. The sample lists 20,000 to 25,000 distinct CDR3 sequences; less than 6.5% were seen once. Sequencing input: whole blood. These receptors all stem from an adult who was a healthcare worker with PCR-confirmed SARS-CoV-2 infection or an uninfected control (not recorded which).

This clonotype has at least ten counts. The gene calls are TRBV18 and TRBJ2-5; no firm D call. The germline CDR1 and CDR2 sequences are KGHSH and LQKENI. V lost 0 bases and J lost 0, with 17 bases in between. The CDR3 has 18 residues. This CDR3 reads CASSPPLSRQTYQETQYF. The CDR3 DNA reads as TGTGCCAGCTCACCACCTCTAAGTAGGCAGACGTACCAAGAGACCCAGTACTTC.

Worth noting for this clonotype: Relative to the germline gene, one junction end is altered; a read error may explain this. The chain employs TRBV7-6 and TRBJ2-5; TRBD2 is a possible D gene (6 bases). This CDR3 is built from 12 residues. In germline, CDR1 is SGHVS, CDR2 FNYEAQ. CDR3 residues: CTSGWSQETQYF. In DNA form, the CDR3 reads TGTACCAGCGGGTGGTCACAAGAGACCCAGTACTTC.

This clonotype was seen ten or more times. This chain uses TRBV6-6 with TRBJ2-3; weak D call: TRBD2 (6 bases). This CDR3 region has 15 residues. V was clipped by 6 bases and J by 4 bases, with 17 bases between them. CDR1 is MNHNY and CDR2 is SVGAGI in the germline V gene (reference sequence). DNA of the CDR3: TGTGCCAGCAGCACCCAGGCTAGCGTTGCAGATACGCAGTATTTT. Its protein product is CASSTQASVADTQYF.